This entry lists 32 T cell receptor beta chains sequenced from one sample in a study of blood T cell repertoires in COVID-19. Libraries were prepared by immunoSEQ multiplex PCR; TCRdb keeps only in-frame clonotypes and omits some of them. This repertoire shows roughly 40,000 clones, roughly 84% found once; its top ten account for 13%. Sequencing was performed on peripheral blood. The receptor set was obtained from a woman in her seventies in a cohort sampled during active COVID-19.

This clone was observed once. The rearrangement joins TRBV3-1 (or the pseudogene TRBV3-2) to TRBJ2-1; 7 bases line up with TRBD2. This CDR3 is built from 18 residues. Germline CDR1 reads LGHDT; CDR2 reads YNNKEL (reference sequence). V was clipped by 4 bases and J by 7 bases; unmatched bases: 19. The CDR3 nucleotides are TGTGCCAGCAGCCCTTCCCTAGCGGATCGGATAGAAGGTAATGAGCAGTTCTTC. It encodes CASSPSLADRIEGNEQFF.

Comment on this clone: The sample holds other DNA sequences that translate to the same CDR3. The rearrangement links TRBV6-5 to TRBJ2-1; TRBD2 aligns across 10 bases. The CDR3 runs 15 residues. Germline trimming cut 2 bases from V and 7 bases from J; bases unmatched to any gene: 5. Germline CDR1 is MNHEY and CDR2 is SVGAGI. The CDR3 here is CASSYPGTSVNEQFF. The CDR3 DNA reads TGTGCCAGCAGTTACCCGGGGACTAGCGTTAATGAGCAGTTCTTC.

The chain joins TRBV5-8 to TRBJ1-1; D is unresolved. Germline V gives CDR1 SGHTS, CDR2 YDEGEE. This CDR3 comprises 12 residues. V was shortened by 1 base and J by 10 bases, with 11 bases between the two germline ends. The DNA for the CDR3 is TGTGCCAGCAGCTTGAATTCGGGTCGAGCTTTCTTT. Its protein is CASSLNSGRAFF.

The sample holds one count of this clone. CDR3 in DNA: TGTGCCAGCAGTGAGGACAGGGGGCGTCAGCCCCAGCATTTT. Encoded protein: CASSEDRGRQPQHF. V gene TRBV6-1 combines with J gene TRBJ1-5; 11 nucleotides agree with TRBD1. CDR3 length: 14 residues. CDR1 and CDR2 from the germline V gene are MNHNS and SASEGT. Trimming removed 3 bases from V and 6 bases from J; junction bases left unmatched: 1.

The gene calls are TRBV19 and TRBJ1-5; the D is unclear. The germline CDR1 and CDR2 sequences are LNHDA and SQIVND (reference sequence). Trimming took 3 bases from V and 2 from J, leaving 11 bases between them. This CDR3 has 15 amino acids. The CDR3 nucleotides read TGTGCCAGTAGTATTTATGGGAGGGGCAATCAGCCCCAGCATTTT. This sequence encodes CASSIYGRGNQPQHF.

Here the CDR3 reads CASSSPGQSYEQYF. The DNA of the CDR3 is TGTGCCAGCAGCTCACCGGGACAGTCCTACGAGCAGTACTTC. The chain joins TRBV7-2 to TRBJ2-7; 7 bases match TRBD1. The germline CDR1 and CDR2 sequences are SGHTA and FQGNSA. The junction had 4 bases not matched to a gene; V was cut back by 4 bases and J by 1 base. This CDR3 has 14 residues. The variable domain in full, completed from reference TRBV7-2 and TRBJ2-7, reads GAGVSQSPSNKVTEKGKDVELRCDPISGHTALYWYRQSLGQGLEFLIYFQGNSAPDKSGLPSDRFSAERTGGSVSTLTIQRTQQEDSAVYLCASSSPGQSYEQYFGPGTRLTVT.

The chain couples TRBV10-1 to TRBJ2-3, with D perhaps matching TRBD1 (6 bases). This CDR3 is built from 15 residues. V was shortened by 8 bases and J by 2 bases, with 17 bases between the two germline ends. Germline V lookup: CDR1 WNHNN, CDR2 SYGVQD (reference sequence). The CDR3 protein is CASGKRDTITDTQYF. CDR3 in DNA: TGCGCCAGCGGAAAGAGGGACACCATCACAGATACGCAGTATTTT.

The DNA of the CDR3 is TGCAGTGCTAGTATCGGCCAGGTTGAGGATACGCAGTATTTT. Encoded protein: CSASIGQVEDTQYF. The genes are TRBV20-1 and TRBJ2-3; D ambiguous. The CDR3 has 14 residues. Trimming pared 3 bases from V and 6 bases from J, leaving 16 bases between. Germline CDR1 is DFQATT and CDR2 is SNEGSKA (reference sequence).

This clone showed up just once. The rearrangement joins TRBV21-1 to TRBJ2-7; TRBD2, the D gene given by the table, was not confirmed from the DNA. TRBV21-1 is termed a pseudogene. This CDR3 is 12 amino acids long. This chain's CDR3 is CASSPPRGEQYF. The CDR3 coding sequence is TGTGCCAGCAGCCCGCCCCGGGGAGAGCAGTACTTC.

The V gene is TRBV28, the J gene TRBJ2-3; 10 nucleotides line up with TRBD1. Germline V gives CDR1 MDHEN, CDR2 SYDVKM. V was pared by 6 bases and J by 6 bases, with 9 bases of the junction left unmatched. The CDR3 loop spans 15 amino acids. The CDR3 loop reads CASSPARDRGDTQYF. The DNA of the CDR3 is TGTGCCAGCAGCCCCGCCCGGGACAGGGGTGATACGCAGTATTTT.

The V call is TRBV5-1, the J call TRBJ2-3, with 13 bases that match TRBD2. CDR3 length: 17 amino acids. Trimming took 0 bases from V and 1 from J; bases not matched to a gene: 2. From germline, CDR1 is SGHRS and CDR2 YFSETQ. The CDR3 sequence is CASSLGGTSGGTDTQYF. In DNA form, the CDR3 reads TGCGCCAGCAGCTTGGGAGGGACTAGCGGGGGCACAGATACGCAGTATTTT.

This chain connects TRBV6-5 to TRBJ2-2; no clear D. Germline values: CDR1 MNHEY, CDR2 SVGAGI. The CDR3 has 12 residues. The V and J ends lost 6 bases and 0 bases respectively, with 2 bases between them. CDR3 in amino acids: CASSANTGELFF. CDR3 nucleotide sequence: TGTGCCAGCAGCGCGAACACCGGGGAGCTGTTTTTT.

The chain uses TRBV6-1 and TRBJ2-5; 7 bases line up with TRBD2. This CDR3 region has 16 residues. Germline lookup yields CDR1 MNHNS and CDR2 SASEGT. Trimming cost V 4 bases and J 3 bases; bases outside gene matches: 11. Here the CDR3 DNA reads TGTGCCAGCAGTGCCTGGGAGGGAGGTGGAGAAGAGACCCAGTACTTC. Its translation: CASSAWEGGGEETQYF.

The chain is built from TRBV2 and TRBJ2-5; D might be TRBD2 (7 bases). With 7 bases removed from V and 5 bases from J, the gap between germline ends came to 14 bases. CDR3 length: 13 amino acids. CDR1 and CDR2 from the germline V gene are SNHLY and FYNNEI. The CDR3 here is CASTLQGGETQYF. CDR3 bases: TGTGCCAGCACCCTACAGGGAGGGGAGACCCAGTACTTC.

The V gene is TRBV24-1, the J gene TRBJ1-5; D uncertain. CDR1 KGHDR and CDR2 SFDVKD come from the germline V gene. The ends were cut back, 7 bases at V and 5 bases at J, with 8 bases in the middle. This CDR3 is 12 amino acids long. CDR3 region: CATSDSHQPQHF. For the CDR3, the DNA is TGTGCCACCAGCGACTCCCATCAGCCCCAGCATTTT.

CDR3 DNA sequence: TGTGCCACCCGGACAGGGGACTATGGCTACACCTTC. Protein sequence: CATRTGDYGYTF. This chain uses TRBV19 with TRBJ1-2, with 9 positions matching TRBD1. CDR1 LNHDA and CDR2 SQIVND come from the germline V gene (reference sequence). J gave up 3 bases and V 10 bases, and 3 bases lay outside the gene matches. The CDR3 covers 12 residues.

V usage is TRBV3-1 (or the pseudogene TRBV3-2) and J usage is TRBJ2-4; weak D call: TRBD2 (5 bases). Trimming cost V 0 bases and J 0 bases, with 9 bases left between them. This CDR3 is built from 16 residues. Germline loops: CDR1 LGHDT, CDR2 YNNKEL (reference sequence). The CDR3 reads CASSQESGLAKNIQYF. The CDR3 DNA reads as TGTGCCAGCAGCCAAGAAAGCGGTTTAGCCAAAAACATTCAGTACTTC.

The rearrangement links TRBV10-3 to TRBJ2-1, with D unclear. The germline CDR1 and CDR2 sequences are ENHRY and SYGVKD. Between the trimmed V and J ends, which lost 7 bases and 5 bases, there was a span of 12 bases. The CDR3 has 13 amino acids. CDR3 loop: CAIKEEMDNEQFF. The CDR3 bases are TGTGCCATCAAAGAGGAGATGGACAATGAGCAGTTCTTC.

The chain is built from TRBV28 and TRBJ2-4, with D perhaps TRBD1 (6 bases). The CDR3 runs 16 residues. The germline V gene has CDR1 MDHEN and CDR2 SYDVKM. V was cut by 3 bases and J by 0 bases, with 12 bases left in between. In nucleotides, the CDR3 is TGTGCCAGCAGTTTGGGGGACAATGTAGCCAAAAACATTCAGTACTTC. This codes for CASSLGDNVAKNIQYF.

The chain has TRBV28 and TRBJ2-5; 12 nucleotides line up with TRBD1. J was trimmed by 5 bases and V by 6 bases; bases with no gene match: 10. CDR1 and CDR2 from the germline V gene are MDHEN and SYDVKM. This CDR3 has 16 residues. The CDR3 DNA is TGTGCCAGCAGCCGACCGGGACAGGGGGCTCAGGAGACCCAGTACTTC. Translating gives CASSRPGQGAQETQYF.

This rearrangement joins TRBV27 to TRBJ2-1; 8 bases match TRBD1. With V trimmed by 5 bases and J by 4 bases, 10 bases remained unmatched. The germline gives CDR1 MNHEY, CDR2 SMNVEV (reference sequence). The CDR3 runs 16 residues. CDR3: CASSPDRVPSYNEQFF. In DNA form, the CDR3 reads TGTGCCAGCAGTCCGGACAGGGTCCCCTCTTACAATGAGCAGTTCTTC.

In this sample, this clone is medium-sized (0.01 to 0.1%). The genes are TRBV7-2 and TRBJ1-1, with no clear D. Trimming left V 3 bases short and J 0 bases short, with 17 bases between. Germline V lookup: CDR1 SGHTA, CDR2 FQGNSA. The CDR3 sequence is 17 residues long. The CDR3 nucleotides read TGTGCCAGCAGCTTTCCAATCCCGGGTTACATGAACACTGAAGCTTTCTTT. This sequence encodes CASSFPIPGYMNTEAFF. The full variable domain, its missing parts supplied by reference TRBV7-2 and TRBJ1-1, is GAGVSQSPSNKVTEKGKDVELRCDPISGHTALYWYRQSLGQGLEFLIYFQGNSAPDKSGLPSDRFSAERTGGSVSTLTIQRTQQEDSAVYLCASSFPIPGYMNTEAFFGQGTRLTVV.

This clone was counted between two and nine times. This chain links TRBV19 with TRBJ1-1; D is ambiguous. The germline V gene encodes CDR1 LNHDA and CDR2 SQIVND (reference sequence). The V and J ends lost 3 bases and 6 bases respectively, with 11 bases between them. This CDR3 spans 13 amino acids. CDR3 protein: CASSIGIGSEAFF. The CDR3 DNA sequence: TGTGCCAGTAGTATCGGGATAGGGTCTGAAGCTTTCTTT.

This chain joins TRBV5-1 and TRBJ1-2; no clear D. There are 15 residues in the CDR3. The germline V gene encodes CDR1 SGHRS and CDR2 YFSETQ. The V and J ends lost 0 bases and 0 bases respectively, with 9 bases between them. For the CDR3, the DNA is TGCGCCAGCAGCTTGGATCACACAGCTAACTATGGCTACACCTTC. Translation gives CASSLDHTANYGYTF.

The chain has TRBV10-2 and TRBJ2-3; 9 nucleotides line up with TRBD2. This CDR3 has 17 residues. After removal of 2 bases from V and 3 bases from J, the junction contained 9 bases not matched to a gene. Germline CDR1 WSHSY, CDR2 SAAADI. This CDR3 is CASSEAGGAPGTDTQYF. The CDR3 DNA reads as TGCGCCAGCAGTGAGGCGGGAGGGGCCCCGGGGACAGATACGCAGTATTTT.

The chain couples TRBV2 to TRBJ2-3, with 8 nucleotides matching TRBD2. The length of the CDR3 is 14 residues. Per the germline V gene, CDR1 is SNHLY and CDR2 is FYNNEI. V gave up 6 bases and J gave up 1 base; unmatched junction bases: 3. The CDR3 is CASRLTSGTDTQYF. In DNA form, the CDR3 reads TGTGCCAGCAGGCTGACTAGCGGCACAGATACGCAGTATTTT.

V is TRBV5-1 and J is TRBJ2-1; TRBD2 agrees at 11 bases. The V gene end was trimmed by 0 bases and the J gene end by 7 bases; junction bases not matched to a gene: 6. The CDR3 is 16 amino acids. CDR1 and CDR2 (germline): SGHRS, YFSETQ. The DNA of the CDR3 is TGCGCCAGCAGCTTGGTAGCGGGAGGGCCATGGAATGAGCAGTTCTTC. The encoded protein is CASSLVAGGPWNEQFF.

This clone was seen just once. The gene calls are TRBV4-3 and TRBJ2-3, with 9 positions matching TRBD2. The J segment lost 6 bases and the V segment lost 4 bases, leaving 14 bases of the junction unmatched. Per the germline V gene, CDR1 is LGHNA and CDR2 is YSLEER. There are 17 residues in the CDR3. The CDR3 sequence is CASSLNSGGLAWDTQYF. The CDR3 DNA reads TGCGCCAGCAGCCTAAATTCGGGGGGACTAGCATGGGATACGCAGTATTTT.

The J gene is TRBJ2-1, the V gene TRBV28, with a possible D match to TRBD2 (6 bases). The CDR3 loop spans 11 amino acids. The V end lost 4 bases, the J end lost 12 bases, and 10 bases lay between the germline ends. Per germline, CDR1 MDHEN and CDR2 SYDVKM. DNA of the CDR3: TGTGCCAGCAGTTCGGGGGTCGCGCAGTTCTTC. This encodes CASSSGVAQFF.

The chain has TRBV5-5 and TRBJ1-3, with D perhaps TRBD1 (6 bases). Trimming shortened V by 5 bases and J by 4 bases, and 16 bases separated the two germline ends. CDR3 length equals 15 residues. CDR1 and CDR2 from the germline V gene are SGHKS and YYEKEE (reference sequence). CDR3 sequence reads: CASSTGRVSGNTIYF. The CDR3 nucleotides read TGTGCCAGCAGTACAGGGAGGGTATCAGGAAACACCATATATTTT.

The chain employs TRBV9 and TRBJ2-7; D gene ambiguous. CDR3 length equals 11 residues. Trimming took 3 bases from V and 3 from J, leaving 4 bases between them. CDR1 and CDR2 from the germline V gene are SGDLS and YYNGEE. Here the CDR3 reads CASSADYEQYF. CDR3 coding DNA: TGTGCCAGCAGCGCAGACTACGAGCAGTACTTC. Filled out from reference TRBV9 and TRBJ2-7, the complete variable domain reads DSGVTQTPKHLITATGQRVTLRCSPRSGDLSVYWYQQSLDQGLQFLIQYYNGEERAKGNILERFSAQQFPDLHSELNLSSLELGDSALYFCASSADYEQYFGPGTRLTVT.

The chain couples TRBV24-1 to TRBJ2-1; 12 bases are shared with TRBD2. CDR3 length equals 16 residues. The J segment lost 1 base and the V segment lost 7 bases, leaving 4 bases of the junction unmatched. Germline CDR1 reads KGHDR; CDR2 reads SFDVKD. As DNA, the CDR3 is TGTGCCACCAGACCGGGACTAGCGGGTTCCTACAATGAGCAGTTCTTC. Translation: CATRPGLAGSYNEQFF.